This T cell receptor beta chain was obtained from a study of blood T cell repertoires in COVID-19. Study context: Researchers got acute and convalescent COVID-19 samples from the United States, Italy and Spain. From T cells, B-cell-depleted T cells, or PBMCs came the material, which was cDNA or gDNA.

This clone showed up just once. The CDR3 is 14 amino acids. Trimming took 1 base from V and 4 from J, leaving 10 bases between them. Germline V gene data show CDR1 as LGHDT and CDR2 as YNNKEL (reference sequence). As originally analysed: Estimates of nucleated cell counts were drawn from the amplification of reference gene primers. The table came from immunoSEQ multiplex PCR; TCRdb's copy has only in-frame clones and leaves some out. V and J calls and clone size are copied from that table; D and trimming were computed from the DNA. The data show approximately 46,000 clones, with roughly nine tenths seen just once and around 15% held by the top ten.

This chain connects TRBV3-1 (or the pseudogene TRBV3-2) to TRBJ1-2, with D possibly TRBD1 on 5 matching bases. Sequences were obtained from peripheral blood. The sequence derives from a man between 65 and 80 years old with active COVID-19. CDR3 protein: CASSQVDRGYGYTF. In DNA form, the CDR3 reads TGTGCCAGCAGCCAAGTGGATAGGGGCTATGGCTACACCTTC.